The 4 T cell receptor beta chains presented below share a single source sample, sequenced in a study of CD8+CD57+ T cells in acquired aplastic anemia. TCR beta VDJ combinations and CDR3 sequences were profiled from genomic DNA. TCRdb itself ran the reads through MiXCR, one entry per CDR3 protein. Among fewer than 250,000 distinct CDR3 sequences listed, 50% to 55% were seen once. Sequenced sample: sorted CD4+, CD8+, or CD8+CD57+ T cells (not recorded which) from PBMCs. The receptors stem from a human donor in good health, serving as a control.

In this sample, this clonotype turned up a few times. The CDR3 reads CASSENGLSTDTQYF. In nucleotides, the CDR3 is TGCGCCAGCAGTGAGAATGGGCTGAGCACAGATACGCAGTATTTT. The chain employs TRBV10-2 and TRBJ2-3; D gene unclear. V lost 2 bases and J lost 0, with 9 bases in between. Germline V gene data show CDR1 as WSHSY and CDR2 as SAAADI. The CDR3 runs 15 residues.

For this clonotype: One junction end disagrees with the germline gene, perhaps due to a read error. The rearrangement uses TRBV2 and TRBJ1-2; maybe TRBD1 (6 bases). CDR3 length: 13 amino acids. Per germline, CDR1 SNHLY and CDR2 FYNNEI. The CDR3 DNA sequence: TGTACCAGCAGTGGGACAACCAGAAATGGCTACACCTTC. It translates to CTSSGTTRNGYTF.

This sequence joins TRBV24-1 and TRBJ2-1; TRBD2 aligns across 7 bases. The V gene's germline CDR1 is KGHDR and CDR2 SFDVKD. Germline trimming cut 6 bases from V and 3 bases from J; bases unmatched to any gene: 4. This CDR3 has 14 amino acids. Written as DNA, the CDR3 is TGTGCCACCAGTCAAAGCGGGGACTACAATGAGCAGTTCTTC. Protein sequence: CATSQSGDYNEQFF.

This chain links TRBV2 with TRBJ1-1, with D tentatively TRBD1 (5 bases). The CDR3 length is 15 residues. The V end lost 5 bases, the J end lost 0 bases, and 13 bases lay between the germline ends. In germline, CDR1 is SNHLY, CDR2 FYNNEI. The CDR3 sequence: CASSRLGQLNTEAFF. CDR3 nucleotide sequence: TGTGCCAGCAGTCGATTAGGACAACTGAACACTGAAGCTTTCTTT. Variable domain in full (rest from reference TRBV2 and TRBJ1-1): EPEVTQTPSHQVTQMGQEVILRCVPISNHLYFYWYRQILGQKVEFLVSFYNNEISEKSEIFDDQFSVERPDGSNFTLKIRSTKLEDSAMYFCASSRLGQLNTEAFFGQGTRLTVV.